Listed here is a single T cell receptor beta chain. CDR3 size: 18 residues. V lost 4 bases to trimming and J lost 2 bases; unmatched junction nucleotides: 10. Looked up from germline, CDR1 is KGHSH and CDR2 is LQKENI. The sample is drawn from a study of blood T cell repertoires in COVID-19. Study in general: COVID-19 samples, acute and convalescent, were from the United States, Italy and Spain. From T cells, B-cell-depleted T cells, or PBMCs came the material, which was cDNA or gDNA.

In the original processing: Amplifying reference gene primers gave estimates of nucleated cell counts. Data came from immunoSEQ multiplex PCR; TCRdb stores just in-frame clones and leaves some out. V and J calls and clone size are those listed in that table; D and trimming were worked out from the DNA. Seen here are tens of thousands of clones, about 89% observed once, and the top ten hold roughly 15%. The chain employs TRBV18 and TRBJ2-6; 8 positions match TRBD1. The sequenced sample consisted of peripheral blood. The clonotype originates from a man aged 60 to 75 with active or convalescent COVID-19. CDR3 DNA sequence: TGTGCCAGCTCACTTTCTCTGGACAGGGCGGCTGGGGCCAACGTCCTGACTTTC. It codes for CASSLSLDRAAGANVLTF.